This TCR beta chain stems from a study of STAT5B mutations in CD4+ large granular lymphocyte leukemia. Authors' analysis steps: Lowest detectable productive clonotype frequency was 2.59 x 10-5. Libraries were prepared by immunoSEQ multiplex PCR; TCRdb keeps only in-frame clonotypes and omits some of them. For V, J and clone size, that table is used; D and trimming come from the DNA. The sample lists some 34,000 clones, roughly 82% seen once, with approximately 2% in the top ten. With 4 bases clipped from V and 6 bases from J, the junction kept 9 bases outside the gene matches. Germline-derived CDR1 and CDR2 are SGHKS and YYEKEE (reference sequence). The CDR3 consists of 15 residues.

The TCR comes from a human donor in good health. Sequencing was performed on CD4+ T cells from blood buffy coats. The genes are TRBV5-5 and TRBJ2-7; 11 nucleotides align to TRBD1. The CDR3 protein is CASSLTGTGGSEQYF. The CDR3 region has the DNA TGTGCCAGCAGCCTCACCGGGACAGGGGGAAGCGAGCAGTACTTC.